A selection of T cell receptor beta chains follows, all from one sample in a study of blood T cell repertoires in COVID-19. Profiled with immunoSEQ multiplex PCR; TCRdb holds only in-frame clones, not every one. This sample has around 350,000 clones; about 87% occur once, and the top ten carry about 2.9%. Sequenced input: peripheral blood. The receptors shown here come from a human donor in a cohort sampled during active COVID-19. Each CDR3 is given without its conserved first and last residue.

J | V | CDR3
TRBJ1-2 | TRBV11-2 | AEGAGYGYT
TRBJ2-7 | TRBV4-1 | ASSQFVRHSYEQY
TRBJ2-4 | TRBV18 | ASSPVPLGGRLGNIQY
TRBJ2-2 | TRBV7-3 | ASSLDTGTANTGELF
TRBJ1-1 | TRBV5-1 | ASSSSKDRVGTEAF
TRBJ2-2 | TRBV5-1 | ASSLRGRSDFNTGELF
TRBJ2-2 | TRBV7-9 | ASSPRNTGELF
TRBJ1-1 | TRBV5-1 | ASRNPRSGTGNRNTEAF
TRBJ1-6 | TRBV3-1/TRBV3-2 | ASSQTFSYNSPLH
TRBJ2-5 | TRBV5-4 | ASSLAGTQETQY
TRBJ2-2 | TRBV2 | ASSGSGELF
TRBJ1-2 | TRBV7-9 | ASSLEPVADYGYT
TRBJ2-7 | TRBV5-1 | ASSLGGLAGVDEQY
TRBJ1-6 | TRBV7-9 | ASSLARTDHNSPLH
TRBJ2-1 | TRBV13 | ASSDLLAIYKNEQF
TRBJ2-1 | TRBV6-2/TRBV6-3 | ASSTRDRPYNEQF
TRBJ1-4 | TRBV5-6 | ASSPDGGKAEKLF
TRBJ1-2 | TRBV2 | ASSRRDRGRVYYGYT
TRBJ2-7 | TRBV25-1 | ASSRLAGRSDEQY
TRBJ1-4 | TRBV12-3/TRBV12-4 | ASSFRVWEKLF
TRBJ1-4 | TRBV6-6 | ASSYQQDEKLF
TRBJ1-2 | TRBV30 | AWTGDTYGYT
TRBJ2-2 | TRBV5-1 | ASSRPPKRTGSGGNTGELF
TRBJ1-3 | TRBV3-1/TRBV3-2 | ASSQDRGRNTIY
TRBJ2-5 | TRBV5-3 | ARSLLKDRTETQY
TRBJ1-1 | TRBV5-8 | ASSLAGKAF
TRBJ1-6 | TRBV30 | AWSTGGAGSPLH
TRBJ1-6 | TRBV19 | ASSRTGVLSPLH
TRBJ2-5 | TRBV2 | ASRDRGSRETQY
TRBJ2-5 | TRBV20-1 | SARSETQY
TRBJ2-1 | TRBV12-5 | ASGSPGTGGGNEQF